Presented here are 9 T cell receptor beta chains from one specimen sequenced in a study of early T cells in non-severe SARS-CoV-2 infection. TCRdb redid the calling of the 5' RACE reads with MiXCR, one entry per CDR3 protein. The data contain over 60,000 distinct CDR3 sequences, around 11% of them singletons. The sequences come from whole blood, collected at baseline. The receptor source for this set is an adult who was a healthcare worker with PCR-confirmed SARS-CoV-2 infection or an uninfected control (not recorded which).

This clonotype came up many times. The chain employs TRBV7-2 and TRBJ2-1; D not resolved. The V end lost 5 bases, the J end lost 2 bases, and 13 bases lay between the germline ends. CDR1 is SGHTA, CDR2 FQGNSA, per germline. The length of the CDR3 is 15 residues. Written as DNA, the CDR3 is TGTGCCAGCAGCCTACAAGGGCGTGCCTACAATGAGCAGTTCTTC. This sequence encodes CASSLQGRAYNEQFF.

This clonotype was recorded a few times. The chain carries TRBV7-9 and TRBJ1-1, with D tentatively TRBD1 (5 bases). Deletions cut 0 bases from V and 1 base from J, with 9 bases between. CDR3 length: 15 amino acids. Germline CDR1 SEHNR, CDR2 FQNEAQ (reference sequence). The CDR3 nucleotides read TGTGCCAGCAGCTTAGCATGGGGCCCGAACACTGAAGCTTTCTTT. Translated: CASSLAWGPNTEAFF.

This clonotype was seen only a few times. V is TRBV6-2 or TRBV6-3 and J is TRBJ2-2, with D possibly called TRBD1 or TRBD2 (5 bases each). The CDR3 consists of 13 residues. Germline CDR1 MNHEY, CDR2 SVGEGT. V lost 7 bases to trimming and J lost 6 bases, with 12 bases between them. The CDR3 DNA is TGTGCCAGCAAGGACTCCAGGGCCGGGGAGCTGTTTTTT. Protein sequence: CASKDSRAGELFF.

This clonotype was recorded many times. The V and J genes are TRBV7-6 and TRBJ2-5, with D possibly TRBD2 on 7 matching bases. Germline V gives CDR1 SGHVS, CDR2 FNYEAQ. This CDR3 has 18 residues. V gave up 0 bases and J gave up 0 bases, with 17 bases separating them. For the CDR3, the DNA is TGTGCCAGCAGCTTAGCGCCGGAGCGGGACAAGCACCAAGAGACCCAGTACTTC. Protein sequence: CASSLAPERDKHQETQYF.

This clonotype was detected ten times or more. The V and J genes are TRBV18 and TRBJ2-3; D possibly corresponds to TRBD1 (6 bases). Germline lookup yields CDR1 KGHSH and CDR2 LQKENI. Trimming pared 2 bases from V and 4 bases from J, leaving 7 bases between. The CDR3 length is 13 residues. CDR3: CASSPAGADTQYF. CDR3 coding DNA: TGTGCCAGCTCACCAGCAGGGGCAGATACGCAGTATTTT.

This sequence joins TRBV6-2 or TRBV6-3 and TRBJ2-2, with TRBD1 matching 7 bases. The CDR3 is made up of 15 amino acids. V lost 3 bases, J lost 6 bases, and 7 bases stayed unmatched. The germline V gene encodes CDR1 MNHEY and CDR2 SVGEGT. This CDR3 reads CASSYDREGSGELFF. In DNA, the CDR3 is TGTGCCAGCAGTTATGACAGGGAAGGGTCCGGGGAGCTGTTTTTT.

This clonotype was seen only a few times. The chain uses TRBV20-1 and TRBJ1-4; D remains unclear. The CDR3 has 14 residues. The V end lost 2 bases, the J end lost 8 bases, and 15 bases lay between the germline ends. From germline, CDR1 is DFQATT and CDR2 SNEGSKA (reference sequence). The CDR3 sequence is CSARRGSVGEKLFF. In nucleotides, the CDR3 is TGCAGTGCTAGACGTGGGTCAGTTGGGGAAAAACTGTTTTTT.

The rearrangement joins TRBV20-1 to TRBJ2-3; D is uncertain. The CDR3 totals 14 residues. From germline, CDR1 is DFQATT and CDR2 SNEGSKA (reference sequence). V was shortened by 5 bases and J by 0 bases, with 12 bases between the two germline ends. The CDR3 spells CSAPRLRSTDTQYF. The CDR3 coding sequence is TGCAGTGCTCCTCGACTCCGTAGCACAGATACGCAGTATTTT.

The table lists this clonotype with a few counts. The chain employs TRBV6-1 and TRBJ1-3; D is ambiguous. Germline CDR1 reads MNHNS; CDR2 reads SASEGT. Between the trimmed V and J ends, which lost 1 base and 0 bases, there was a span of 7 bases. The CDR3 contains 15 residues. CDR3 in DNA: TGTGCCAGCAGTGAAGGGCGCGGCTCTGGAAACACCATATATTTT. This gives the protein CASSEGRGSGNTIYF.